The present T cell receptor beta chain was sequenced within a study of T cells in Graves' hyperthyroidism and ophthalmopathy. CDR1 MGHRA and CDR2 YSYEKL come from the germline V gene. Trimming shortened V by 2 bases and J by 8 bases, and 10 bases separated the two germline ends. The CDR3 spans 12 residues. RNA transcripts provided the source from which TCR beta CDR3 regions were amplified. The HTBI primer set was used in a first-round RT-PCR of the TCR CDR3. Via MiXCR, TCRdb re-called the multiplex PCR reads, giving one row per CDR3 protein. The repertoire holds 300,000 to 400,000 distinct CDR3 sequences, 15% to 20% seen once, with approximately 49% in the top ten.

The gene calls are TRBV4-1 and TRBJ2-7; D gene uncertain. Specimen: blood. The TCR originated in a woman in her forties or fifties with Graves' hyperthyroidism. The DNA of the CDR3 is TGCGCCAGCAGCCAACCCGGCCCCAAGCAGTACTTC. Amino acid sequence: CASSQPGPKQYF.